What follows are 16 T cell receptor beta chains derived from one specimen sequenced in a study of monozygotic twins with inflammatory bowel disease. No DNA is given; TCRdb re-called the 5' RACE reads and lists each CDR3 protein once. There are 110,000 to 150,000 distinct CDR3 sequences in the sample, with about 1.2% held by the top ten. Sequencing was carried out using blood. The receptor source for this set is a human donor with ulcerative colitis or Crohn's disease, or a healthy co-twin of an affected twin (not recorded which).

This chain uses TRBV12-3 or TRBV12-4 with TRBJ1-1. The CDR3 spans 13 residues. The CDR3 here is CASRLDTAAEAFF.

Here the CDR3 reads CASSHNPRDGQQFF. The gene calls are TRBV14 and TRBJ2-1; TCRdb picks TRBD2, but there is no DNA to check that call. Germline-derived CDR1 and CDR2 are SGHDN and FVKESK. The length of the CDR3 is 14 residues.

The gene calls are TRBV4-2 and TRBJ2-7; TCRdb reports TRBD1, a call that lacks DNA to check it against. This CDR3 comprises 14 residues. CDR1 is LGHNA, CDR2 YNFKEQ, per germline. CDR3 sequence: CASSQRDRSYEQYF.

V gene TRBV4-1 combines with J gene TRBJ2-5. The germline V gene has CDR1 MGHRA and CDR2 YSYEKL. The CDR3 loop spans 13 amino acids. CDR3: CASSQAVVETQYF.

V gene TRBV18 combines with J gene TRBJ1-2; the D call from TCRdb, TRBD1, cannot be confirmed without DNA. This CDR3 region has 18 residues. Germline V gene sequence: CDR1 KGHSH, CDR2 LQKENI. The CDR3 sequence is CASSPLTGQGATNYGYTF.

This CDR3 reads CASSPASGDSPLHF. J is TRBJ1-6 and V is TRBV13; the TRBD1 assignment by TCRdb is unverifiable without DNA. Germline values: CDR1 PRHDT, CDR2 FYEKMQ (reference sequence). The CDR3 is 14 amino acids.

CDR3 in amino acids: CAISERLAGDGIQYF. The V and J genes are TRBV10-3 and TRBJ2-4; without DNA, the TCRdb call of TRBD2 cannot be checked. This CDR3 contains 15 residues. The germline V gene has CDR1 ENHRY and CDR2 SYGVKD.

The chain couples TRBV20-1 to TRBJ1-1. This CDR3 spans 13 amino acids. In germline, CDR1 is DFQATT, CDR2 SNEGSKA (reference sequence). The CDR3 loop is CSARVGFWNEAFF.

This chain uses TRBV7-2 with TRBJ1-1; TCRdb's D call, TRBD1, is unchecked because there is no DNA. The germline gives CDR1 SGHTA, CDR2 FQGNSA. The CDR3 consists of 13 residues. CDR3 in amino acids: CASSWGHNTEAFF.

This rearrangement joins TRBV20-1 to TRBJ1-1. CDR3 length equals 15 residues. Germline loops: CDR1 DFQATT, CDR2 SNEGSKA (reference sequence). CDR3 sequence: CSASNPRQPNTEAFF.

The rearrangement joins TRBV5-1 to TRBJ1-1; TCRdb outputs TRBD1, but without DNA this stays unchecked. The CDR3 has 14 amino acids. The germline CDR1 and CDR2 sequences are SGHRS and YFSETQ. This chain's CDR3 is CASSPMVGGTEAFF.

The V and J genes are TRBV21-1 and TRBJ2-7. TRBV21-1 is marked as a pseudogene. The CDR3 is 14 amino acids. The CDR3 region is CASSPQTGIYEQYF.

This sequence joins TRBV9 and TRBJ1-6; TCRdb reports TRBD1, a call that lacks DNA to check it against. CDR3 length: 16 amino acids. Germline lookup yields CDR1 SGDLS and CDR2 YYNGEE. This chain's CDR3 is CASSVDSASYNSPLHF.

The chain joins TRBV7-3 to TRBJ2-2; TCRdb picks TRBD2, but there is no DNA to check that call. This CDR3 spans 16 amino acids. Germline CDR1 reads SGHTA; CDR2 reads FQGTGA. CDR3 residues: CASSPAGGLMAGELFF.

V and J are TRBV12-3 or TRBV12-4 and TRBJ2-7. CDR3 length: 11 residues. The CDR3 protein is CASSLVREQYF.

The V and J genes are TRBV14 and TRBJ1-4; the TRBD1 assignment by TCRdb is unverifiable without DNA. The CDR3 length is 17 residues. CDR1 is SGHDN, CDR2 FVKESK, per germline. The CDR3 is CASSGQLAGQFNEKLFF.